Presented here are 4 T cell receptor beta chains from one specimen sequenced in a study of Ad26.COV2.S vaccination and SARS-CoV-2 variants. Some clones are missing from TCRdb's copy, which holds only in-frame ones; the method was immunoSEQ multiplex PCR. The sample records hundreds of thousands of clones, about 91% being singletons. The treatment was: around 19 received Ad26.COV2.S at low or high dose, single or two shots; several received placebo; per-sample allocation not given. Specimens were obtained on day 63 following the first vaccine or placebo injection. The specimen was peripheral blood, collected in a trial of Ad26.COV2.S vaccine versus placebo. The receptor source for this set is a person aged 18-60 years who received the Ad26.COV2.S COVID-19 vaccine or a placebo.

The chain is built from TRBV5-6 and TRBJ2-1, with TRBD1 matching over 9 bases. CDR1 and CDR2 (germline): SGHDT, YYEEEE. The length of the CDR3 is 15 residues. After removal of 2 bases from V and 4 bases from J, the junction contained 4 bases not matched to a gene. This CDR3 reads CASSFLDRGYNEQFF. CDR3 bases: TGTGCCAGCAGCTTCTTGGACAGGGGATACAATGAGCAGTTCTTC.

Written as DNA, the CDR3 is TGTGCCAGCGGGACTTTAGGGGAAGATACGCAGTATTTT. As protein: CASGTLGEDTQYF. This chain connects TRBV6-5 to TRBJ2-3; weak D call: TRBD2 (6 bases). The CDR3 has 13 residues. Germline loops: CDR1 MNHEY, CDR2 SVGAGI. The V and J ends lost 8 bases and 5 bases respectively, with 14 bases between them.

V gene TRBV15 combines with J gene TRBJ2-3, with 8 bases matching TRBD1. In germline, CDR1 is LNHNV, CDR2 YYDKDF (reference sequence). Trimming took 8 bases from V and 2 from J; bases not matched to a gene: 9. The CDR3 is 15 residues long. The CDR3 protein is CATRQGPSSTDTQYF. CDR3 DNA sequence: TGTGCCACCCGACAGGGGCCAAGCTCCACAGATACGCAGTATTTT.

J is TRBJ1-6 and V is TRBV5-1, with D possibly matching TRBD1 (6 bases). V was shortened by 4 bases and J by 5 bases, with 16 bases between the two germline ends. CDR1 is SGHRS and CDR2 is YFSETQ in the germline V gene. The length of the CDR3 is 16 residues. The CDR3 sequence: CASSPRGGVNNSPLHF. CDR3 nucleotides: TGCGCCAGCAGCCCTCGGGGGGGCGTCAATAATTCACCCCTCCACTTT.